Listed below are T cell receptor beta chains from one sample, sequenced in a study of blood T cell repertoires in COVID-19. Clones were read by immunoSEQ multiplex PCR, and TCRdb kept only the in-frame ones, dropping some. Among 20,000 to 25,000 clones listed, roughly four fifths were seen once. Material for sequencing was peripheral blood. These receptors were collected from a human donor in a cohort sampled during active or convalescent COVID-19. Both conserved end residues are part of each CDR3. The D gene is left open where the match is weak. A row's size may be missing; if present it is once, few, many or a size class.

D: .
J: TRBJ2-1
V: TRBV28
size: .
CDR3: CASSFLIGSSYNEQFF
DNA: TGTGCCAGCAGTTTTTTGATCGGGAGCTCCTACAATGAGCAGTTCTTC

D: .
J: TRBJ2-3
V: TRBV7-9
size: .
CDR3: CASSLADVGLIGADTQYF
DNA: TGTGCCAGCAGCTTAGCGGACGTTGGCCTAATCGGGGCAGATACGCAGTATTTT

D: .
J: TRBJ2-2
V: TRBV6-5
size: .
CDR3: CASSYSETGNTGELFF
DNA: TGTGCCAGCAGTTACTCGGAGACAGGGAACACCGGGGAGCTGTTTTTT

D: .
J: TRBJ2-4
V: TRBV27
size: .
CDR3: CASSLSGVAKNIQYF
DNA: TGTGCCAGCAGTTTATCAGGGGTGGCCAAAAACATTCAGTACTTC

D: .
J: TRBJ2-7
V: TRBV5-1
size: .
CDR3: CASSPGTNPTYEQYF
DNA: TGCGCCAGCAGCCCCGGGACAAACCCCACCTACGAGCAGTACTTC

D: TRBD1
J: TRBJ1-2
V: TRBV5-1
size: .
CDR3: CASSPRTGQSYGYTF
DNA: TGCGCCAGCAGCCCCCGGACAGGCCAGTCCTATGGCTACACCTTC

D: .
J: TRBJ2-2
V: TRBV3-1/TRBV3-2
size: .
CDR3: CASSQDTPPGSTGELFF
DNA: TGTGCCAGCAGCCAAGACACCCCCCCCGGTAGTACCGGGGAGCTGTTTTTT

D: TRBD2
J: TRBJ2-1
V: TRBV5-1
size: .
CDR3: CASSPGTSPEQFF
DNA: TGCGCCAGCAGCCCTGGGACTAGCCCAGAGCAGTTCTTC

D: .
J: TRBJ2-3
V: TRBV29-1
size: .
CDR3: CSVGRGQRDTQYF
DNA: TGCAGCGTCGGTAGAGGCCAGAGAGATACGCAGTATTTT

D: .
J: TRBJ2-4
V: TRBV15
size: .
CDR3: CATRSITGMGAKNIQYF
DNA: TGTGCCACCAGGTCTATAACAGGGATGGGAGCCAAAAACATTCAGTACTTC

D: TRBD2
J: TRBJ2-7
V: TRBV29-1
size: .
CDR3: CSAAGLAGVSYEQYF
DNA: TGCAGCGCCGCGGGACTAGCGGGAGTGTCCTACGAGCAGTACTTC

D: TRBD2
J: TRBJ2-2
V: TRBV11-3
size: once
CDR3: CASSLGLAGAGELFF
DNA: TGTGCCAGCAGCCTTGGACTAGCGGGAGCCGGGGAGCTGTTTTTT

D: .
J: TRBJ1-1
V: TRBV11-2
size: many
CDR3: CASSLEGARGGEAFF
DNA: TGTGCCAGCAGCTTAGAGGGGGCCAGGGGCGGAGAAGCTTTCTTT

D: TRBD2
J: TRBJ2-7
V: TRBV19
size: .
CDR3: CASSGLAGGYYEQYF
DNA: TGTGCCAGTAGTGGACTAGCGGGAGGGTACTACGAGCAGTACTTC

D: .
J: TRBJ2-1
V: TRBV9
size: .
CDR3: CASSAWVAGLGVYNEQFF
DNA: TGTGCCAGCAGCGCCTGGGTGGCAGGGTTGGGCGTTTACAATGAGCAGTTCTTC

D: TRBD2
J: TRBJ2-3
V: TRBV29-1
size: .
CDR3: CSVAGGSTDTQYF
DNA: TGCAGCGTAGCGGGGGGGAGCACAGATACGCAGTATTTT

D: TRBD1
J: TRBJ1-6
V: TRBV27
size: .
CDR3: CATSRQGRLSYNSPLHF
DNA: TGTGCCACCAGTCGACAGGGCCGGTTGTCCTATAATTCACCCCTCCACTTT

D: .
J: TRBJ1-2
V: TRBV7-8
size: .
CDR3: CASSWTGTQANYGYTF
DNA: TGTGCCAGCAGCTGGACCGGGACACAAGCTAACTATGGCTACACCTTC

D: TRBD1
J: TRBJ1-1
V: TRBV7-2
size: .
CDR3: CASSLGQGAFMVTEAFF
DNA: TGTGCCAGCAGCTTAGGACAGGGGGCATTCATGGTCACTGAAGCTTTCTTT

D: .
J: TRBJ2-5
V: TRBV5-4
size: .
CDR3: CASSPEVAGSETQYF
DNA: TGTGCCAGCAGCCCAGAGGTTGCAGGGTCGGAGACCCAGTACTTC

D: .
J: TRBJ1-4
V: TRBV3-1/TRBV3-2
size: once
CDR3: CASSQERTVLNEKLFF
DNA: TGTGCCAGCAGCCAAGAACGGACAGTCCTTAATGAAAAACTGTTTTTT

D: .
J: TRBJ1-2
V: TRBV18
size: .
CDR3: CASSPSWDKDGYTF
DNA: TGTGCCAGCTCACCATCTTGGGACAAGGATGGCTACACCTTC

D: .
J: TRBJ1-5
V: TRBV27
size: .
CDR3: CASSQGSNQPQHF
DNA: TGTGCCAGCAGCCAGGGTAGCAATCAGCCCCAGCATTTT

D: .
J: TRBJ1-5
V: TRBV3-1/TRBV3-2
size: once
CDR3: CASSHRFNQPQHF
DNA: TGTGCCAGCAGCCACAGATTTAATCAGCCCCAGCATTTT

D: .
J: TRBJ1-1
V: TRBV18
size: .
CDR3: CASSPRTGFTEAFF
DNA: TGTGCCAGCTCACCACGAACAGGGTTCACTGAAGCTTTCTTT

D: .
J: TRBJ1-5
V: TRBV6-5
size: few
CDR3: CASSSRQANQPQHF
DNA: TGTGCCAGCAGTTCCCGACAGGCCAATCAGCCCCAGCATTTT

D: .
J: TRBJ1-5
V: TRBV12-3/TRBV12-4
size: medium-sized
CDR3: CASSSGDQPQHF
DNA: TGTGCCAGCAGTTCAGGGGATCAGCCCCAGCATTTT

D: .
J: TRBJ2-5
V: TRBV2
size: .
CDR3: CASGLEGHQETQYF
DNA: TGTGCCAGCGGATTGGAGGGGCACCAAGAGACCCAGTACTTC

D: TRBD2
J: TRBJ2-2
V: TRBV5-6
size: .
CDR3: CASSKSGGPAGELFF
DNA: TGTGCCAGCAGCAAGTCGGGAGGGCCGGCGGGGGAGCTGTTTTTT

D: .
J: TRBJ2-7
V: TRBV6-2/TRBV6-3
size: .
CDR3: CASSYYESDEQYF
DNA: TGTGCCAGCAGTTACTATGAGAGCGACGAGCAGTACTTC

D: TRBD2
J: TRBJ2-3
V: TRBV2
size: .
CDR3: CASNQAGGVADTQYF
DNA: TGTGCCAGCAACCAAGCGGGGGGGGTGGCAGATACGCAGTATTTT

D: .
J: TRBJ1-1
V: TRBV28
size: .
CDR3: CASMPGGLLMPAFF
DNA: TGTGCCAGCATGCCTGGGGGACTCCTTATGCCGGCTTTCTTT

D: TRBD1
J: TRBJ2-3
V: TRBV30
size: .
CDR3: CAWKRGRLGLSTDTQYF
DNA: TGTGCCTGGAAGAGGGGGCGCTTGGGCTTAAGCACAGATACGCAGTATTTT

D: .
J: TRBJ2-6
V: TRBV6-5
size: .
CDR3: CASQPQGSGANVLTF
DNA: TGTGCCAGTCAACCTCAGGGGTCTGGGGCCAACGTCCTGACTTTC

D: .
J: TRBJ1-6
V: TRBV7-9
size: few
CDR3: CASSRDYSPLHF
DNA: TGTGCCAGCAGTCGCGATTATTCACCCCTCCACTTT